This TCR beta chain stems from a study of T cells in Graves' hyperthyroidism and ophthalmopathy. Study outcomes and limitations: The blood repertoire included most of the expanded thyroid clonotypes above 0.001. Ophthalmopathy prediction by the model preceded onset by a median roughly 6 months.

The study left out patients who had uncontrolled infection, other autoimmune disease, pregnancy or lactation. Diagnoses were established using clinical symptoms, serum thyroxine and TRAb, thyroid ultrasound and orbital computed tomography. Regarding this clonotype: The target antigen is unknown.

V was cut by 5 bases and J by 0 bases, with 17 bases left in between. Germline CDR1 and CDR2: LNHDA and SQIVND (reference sequence). The CDR3 covers 18 residues. TCR beta CDR3 regions were amplified from RNA transcripts. Researchers ran a first-round RT-PCR on the TCR CDR3 using the HTBI primer set. MiXCR, applied by TCRdb to the multiplex PCR reads, yields one record per CDR3 protein. The data show 400,000 to 600,000 distinct CDR3 sequences, 15% to 20% seen once. The receptor's source is a woman in her twenties or thirties with Graves' ophthalmopathy. Sequencing was performed on blood. The chain recombines TRBV19 with TRBJ2-6; possibly TRBD2 for D (6 bases). The CDR3 reads CASSSGLRALSGANVLTF. CDR3 DNA: TGTGCCAGTAGTTCGGGACTTAGGGCCCTCTCTGGGGCCAACGTCCTGACTTTC.